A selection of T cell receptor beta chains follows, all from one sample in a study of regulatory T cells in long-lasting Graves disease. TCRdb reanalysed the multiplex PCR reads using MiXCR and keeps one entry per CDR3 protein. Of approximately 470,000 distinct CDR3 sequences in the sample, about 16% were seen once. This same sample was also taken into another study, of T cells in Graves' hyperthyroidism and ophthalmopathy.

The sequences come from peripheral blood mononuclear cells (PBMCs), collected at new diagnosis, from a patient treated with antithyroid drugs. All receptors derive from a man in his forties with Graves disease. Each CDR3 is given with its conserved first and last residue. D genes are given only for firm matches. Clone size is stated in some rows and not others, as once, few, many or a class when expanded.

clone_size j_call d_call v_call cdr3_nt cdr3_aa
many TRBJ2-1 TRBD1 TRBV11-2 TGTGCCAGCAGCTCAACCGGGACAGGGTTCTACAATGAGCAGTTCTTC CASSSTGTGFYNEQFF
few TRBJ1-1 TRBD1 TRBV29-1 TGCAGCGTTGAAGACTTGGACAGGGGAGCTGAAGCTTTCTTT CSVEDLDRGAEAFF
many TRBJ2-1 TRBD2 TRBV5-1 TGCGCCAGCAGCTTGGGAGGGACTAGCGGGAGTGTGAATGAGCAGTTCTTC CASSLGGTSGSVNEQFF
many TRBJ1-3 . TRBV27 TGTGCCAGCAGACTAACGTATCACTCTGGAAACACCATATATTTT CASRLTYHSGNTIYF
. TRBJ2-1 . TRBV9 TGTGCCAGCAGCGGACCAAAGCAGTTCTTC CASSGPKQFF
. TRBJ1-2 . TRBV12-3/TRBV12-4 TGTGCCAGCAGTTTGGGGAAGGACTATGGCTACACCTTC CASSLGKDYGYTF
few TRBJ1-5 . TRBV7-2 TGTGCCAGCAGGAAAGGGGGTCCCAGCAATCAGCCCCAGCATTTT CASRKGGPSNQPQHF
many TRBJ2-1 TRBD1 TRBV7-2 TGTGCCAGCAGCCGGGACCGGGACAGGGTGGTTGAGCAGTTCTTC CASSRDRDRVVEQFF
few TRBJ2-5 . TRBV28 TGTGCCAGCAGCCCTGGGGGTACCTGGGGGGAGACCCAGTACTTC CASSPGGTWGETQYF
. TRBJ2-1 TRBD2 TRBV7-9 TGTGCCAGCAGCTTAGTTAGCGGACTAGCGAACCTCTACAATGAGCAGTTCTTC CASSLVSGLANLYNEQFF